This T cell receptor beta chain was found in a study of shared clonotypes between healthy human individuals. The CDR3 extends over 14 amino acids. Per the germline V gene, CDR1 is SGHRS and CDR2 is YFSETQ. Between the trimmed V and J ends, which lost 1 base and 7 bases, there was a span of 12 bases. It was at deep level that the assay was run. The table came from immunoSEQ multiplex PCR; TCRdb's copy has only in-frame clones and leaves some out. The sample lists about 470,000 clones, 75% to 85% seen once, with less than 15% in the top ten. The V call is TRBV5-1, the J call TRBJ2-1; D is tentatively TRBD1 or TRBD2 (5 bases each). The sample was PBMCs. This receptor was identified in a woman between 35 and 50 years old in good health. Some clones in this sample may be carry-over from other donors' samples. CDR3 bases: TGCGCCAGCAGCTTGTTCGGAGAGGGGAATGAGCAGTTCTTC. It specifies CASSLFGEGNEQFF.